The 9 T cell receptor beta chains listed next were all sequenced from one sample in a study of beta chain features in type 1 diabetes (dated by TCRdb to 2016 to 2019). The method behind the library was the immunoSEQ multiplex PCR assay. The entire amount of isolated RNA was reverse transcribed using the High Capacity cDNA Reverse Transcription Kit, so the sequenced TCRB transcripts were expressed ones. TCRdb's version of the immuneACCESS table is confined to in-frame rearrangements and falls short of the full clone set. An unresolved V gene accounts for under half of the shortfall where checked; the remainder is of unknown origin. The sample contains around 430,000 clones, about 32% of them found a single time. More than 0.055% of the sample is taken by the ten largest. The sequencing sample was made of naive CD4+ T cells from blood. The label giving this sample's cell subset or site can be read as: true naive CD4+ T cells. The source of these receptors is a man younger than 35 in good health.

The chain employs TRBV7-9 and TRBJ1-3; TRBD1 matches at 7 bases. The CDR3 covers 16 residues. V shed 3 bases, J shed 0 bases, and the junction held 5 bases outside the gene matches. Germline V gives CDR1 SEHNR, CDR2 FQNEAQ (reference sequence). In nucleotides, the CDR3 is TGTGCCAGCAGCTTGACCGGGACAGTCTCTGGAAACACCATATATTTT. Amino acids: CASSLTGTVSGNTIYF.

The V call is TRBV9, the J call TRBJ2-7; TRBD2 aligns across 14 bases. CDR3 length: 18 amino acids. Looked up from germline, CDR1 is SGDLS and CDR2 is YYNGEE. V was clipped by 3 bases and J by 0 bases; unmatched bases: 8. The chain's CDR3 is CASSAGTSGRKSSYEQYF. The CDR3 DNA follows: TGTGCCAGCAGCGCCGGGACTAGCGGGAGAAAGAGCTCCTACGAGCAGTACTTC. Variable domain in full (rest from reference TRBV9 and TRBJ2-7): DSGVTQTPKHLITATGQRVTLRCSPRSGDLSVYWYQQSLDQGLQFLIQYYNGEERAKGNILERFSAQQFPDLHSELNLSSLELGDSALYFCASSAGTSGRKSSYEQYFGPGTRLTVT.

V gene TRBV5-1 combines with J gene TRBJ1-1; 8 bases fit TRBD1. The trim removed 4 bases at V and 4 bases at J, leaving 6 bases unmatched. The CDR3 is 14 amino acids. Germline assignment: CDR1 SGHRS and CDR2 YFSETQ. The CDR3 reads CASSPQGVRTEAFF. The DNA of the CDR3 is TGCGCCAGCAGCCCACAGGGGGTTCGCACTGAAGCTTTCTTT.

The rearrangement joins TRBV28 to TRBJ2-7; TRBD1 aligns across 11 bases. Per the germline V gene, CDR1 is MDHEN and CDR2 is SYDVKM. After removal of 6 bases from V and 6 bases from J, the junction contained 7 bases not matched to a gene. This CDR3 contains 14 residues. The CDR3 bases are TGTGCCAGCAGATGGACAGGGGGCCGGGGCGAGCAGTACTTC. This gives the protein CASRWTGGRGEQYF.

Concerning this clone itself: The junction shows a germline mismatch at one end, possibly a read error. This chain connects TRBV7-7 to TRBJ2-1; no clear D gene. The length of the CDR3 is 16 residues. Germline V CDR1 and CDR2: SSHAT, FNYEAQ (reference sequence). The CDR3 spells CASSINPRPPYNEQFF. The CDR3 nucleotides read TGTGCTAGCAGCATTAATCCTAGGCCGCCCTACAATGAGCAGTTCTTC. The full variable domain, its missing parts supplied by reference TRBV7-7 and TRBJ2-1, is GAGVSQSPRYKVTKRGQDVTLRCDPISSHATLYWYQQALGQGPEFLTYFNYEAQPDKSGLPSDRFSAERPEGSISTLTIQRTEQRDSAMYRCASSINPRPPYNEQFFGPGTRLTVL.

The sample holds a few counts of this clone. The CDR3 DNA follows: TGTGCCAGCAGTGAAGGGGGTCAGCCCCAGCATTTT. Translating it yields CASSEGGQPQHF. The chain employs TRBV6-1 and TRBJ1-5; D gene uncertain. Germline values: CDR1 MNHNS, CDR2 SASEGT. Trimming stripped 1 base from V and 6 bases from J, with 4 bases between. This CDR3 comprises 12 residues.

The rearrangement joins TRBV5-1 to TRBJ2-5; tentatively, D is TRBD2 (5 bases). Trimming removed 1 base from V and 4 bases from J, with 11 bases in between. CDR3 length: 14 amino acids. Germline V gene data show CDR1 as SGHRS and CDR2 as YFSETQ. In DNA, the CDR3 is TGCGCCAGCAGCTTGATGCTAGCTAGAGAGACCCAGTACTTC. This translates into CASSLMLARETQYF.

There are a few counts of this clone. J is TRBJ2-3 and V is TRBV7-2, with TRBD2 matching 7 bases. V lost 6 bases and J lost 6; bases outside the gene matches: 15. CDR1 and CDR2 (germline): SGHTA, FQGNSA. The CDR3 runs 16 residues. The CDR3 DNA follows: TGTGCCAGCAGTTCCCCCCCGGGACTATCTAAGGATACGCAGTATTTT. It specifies CASSSPPGLSKDTQYF.

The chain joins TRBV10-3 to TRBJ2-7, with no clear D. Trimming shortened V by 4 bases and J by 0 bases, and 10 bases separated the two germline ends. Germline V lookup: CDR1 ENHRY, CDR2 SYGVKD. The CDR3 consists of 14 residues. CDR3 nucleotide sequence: TGTGCCATCAGTGGGACGGCTACCTCCTACGAGCAGTACTTC. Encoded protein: CAISGTATSYEQYF.